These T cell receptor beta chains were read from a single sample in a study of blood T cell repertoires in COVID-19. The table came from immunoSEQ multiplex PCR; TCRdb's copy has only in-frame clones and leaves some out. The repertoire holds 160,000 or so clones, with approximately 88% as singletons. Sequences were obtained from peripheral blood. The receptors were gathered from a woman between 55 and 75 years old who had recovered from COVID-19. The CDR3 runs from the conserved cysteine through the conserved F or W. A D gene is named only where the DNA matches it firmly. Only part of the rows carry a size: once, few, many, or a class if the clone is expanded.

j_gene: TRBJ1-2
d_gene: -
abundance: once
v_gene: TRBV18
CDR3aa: CASSPSQYSNYGYTF
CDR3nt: TGTGCCAGCTCACCCTCACAGTACTCTAACTATGGCTACACCTTC

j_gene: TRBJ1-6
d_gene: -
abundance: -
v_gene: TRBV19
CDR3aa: CASRTGINNSPLHF
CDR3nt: TGTGCCAGCCGCACGGGGATCAATAATTCACCCCTCCACTTT

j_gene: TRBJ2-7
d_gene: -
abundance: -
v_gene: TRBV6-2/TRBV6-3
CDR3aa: CASSSPGLSYEQYF
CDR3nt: TGTGCCAGCAGTTCGCCAGGACTCTCCTACGAGCAGTACTTC

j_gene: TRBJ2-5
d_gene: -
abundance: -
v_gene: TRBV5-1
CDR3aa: CASSLEGLAQQYF
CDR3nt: TGCGCCAGCAGCTTGGAAGGGCTAGCGCAACAGTACTTC

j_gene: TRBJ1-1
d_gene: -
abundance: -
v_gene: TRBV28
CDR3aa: CASSLWRENTEAFF
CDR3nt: TGTGCCAGCAGTTTGTGGAGGGAAAACACTGAAGCTTTCTTT

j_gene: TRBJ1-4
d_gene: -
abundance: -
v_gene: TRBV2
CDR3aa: CASSESRVNEKLFF
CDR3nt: TGTGCCAGCAGTGAGTCCAGGGTTAATGAAAAACTGTTTTTT

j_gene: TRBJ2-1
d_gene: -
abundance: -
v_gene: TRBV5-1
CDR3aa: CASSGSQGGGTYNEQFF
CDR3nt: TGCGCCAGCAGCGGCTCCCAAGGGGGGGGGACCTACAATGAGCAGTTCTTC

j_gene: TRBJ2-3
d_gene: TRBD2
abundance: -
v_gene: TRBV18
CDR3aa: CASSPFGGGVPDTQYF
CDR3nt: TGTGCCAGCTCACCATTCGGCGGGGGGGTGCCAGATACGCAGTATTTT

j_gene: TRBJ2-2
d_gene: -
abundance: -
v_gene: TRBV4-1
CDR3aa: CASSQSQTGELFF
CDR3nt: TGCGCCAGCAGCCAAAGCCAAACCGGGGAGCTGTTTTTT

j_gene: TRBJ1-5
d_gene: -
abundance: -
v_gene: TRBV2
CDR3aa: CASIPGWDQPQHF
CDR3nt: TGTGCCAGCATCCCAGGGTGGGATCAGCCCCAGCATTTT

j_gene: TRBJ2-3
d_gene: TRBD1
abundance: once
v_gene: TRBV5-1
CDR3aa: CASSLGQGTGLDTQYF
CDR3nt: TGCGCCAGCAGCTTGGGGCAGGGGACAGGTTTAGATACGCAGTATTTT

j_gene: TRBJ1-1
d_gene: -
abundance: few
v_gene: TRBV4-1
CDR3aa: CASSQPGGRMNTEAFF
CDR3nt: TGCGCCAGCAGCCAACCGGGGGGACGGATGAACACTGAAGCTTTCTTT

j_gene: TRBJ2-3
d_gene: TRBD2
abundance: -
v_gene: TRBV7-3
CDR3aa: CASSSVGGGAPDTQYF
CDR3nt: TGTGCCAGCAGCTCCGTCGGCGGGGGGGCCCCAGATACGCAGTATTTT

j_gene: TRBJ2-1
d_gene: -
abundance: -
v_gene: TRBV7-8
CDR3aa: CASSLRTTNNEQFF
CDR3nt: TGTGCCAGCAGCCTTCGAACAACCAACAATGAGCAGTTCTTC

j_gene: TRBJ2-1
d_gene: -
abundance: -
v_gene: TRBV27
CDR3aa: CASSNYGSSYNEQFF
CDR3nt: TGTGCCAGCAGTAACTACGGGAGCTCCTACAATGAGCAGTTCTTC

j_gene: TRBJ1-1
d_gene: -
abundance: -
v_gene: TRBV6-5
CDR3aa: CASNQHGQNTEAFF
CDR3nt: TGTGCCAGCAACCAACACGGACAGAACACTGAAGCTTTCTTT

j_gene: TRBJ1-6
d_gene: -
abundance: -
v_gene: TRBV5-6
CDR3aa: CASSLLTSRSSPLHF
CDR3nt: TGTGCCAGCAGCTTGTTAACGTCTCGGAGTTCACCCCTCCACTTT

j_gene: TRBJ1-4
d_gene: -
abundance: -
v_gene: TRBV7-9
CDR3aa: CASTIIYLEDGATNEKLFF
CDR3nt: TGTGCCAGCACCATCATCTACTTGGAGGACGGAGCAACTAATGAAAAACTGTTTTTT

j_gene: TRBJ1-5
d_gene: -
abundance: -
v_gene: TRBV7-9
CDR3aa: CASSWIGKTGPQHF
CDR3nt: TGTGCCAGCAGCTGGATCGGTAAAACGGGGCCCCAGCATTTT

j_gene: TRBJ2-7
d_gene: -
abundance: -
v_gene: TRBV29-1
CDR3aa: CSAATPRSYEQYF
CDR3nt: TGCAGCGCGGCAACACCCAGATCCTACGAGCAGTACTTC

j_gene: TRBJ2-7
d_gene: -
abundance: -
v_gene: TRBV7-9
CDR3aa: CASSSGTSYEQYF
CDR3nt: TGTGCCAGCAGCTCCGGGACATCCTACGAGCAGTACTTC

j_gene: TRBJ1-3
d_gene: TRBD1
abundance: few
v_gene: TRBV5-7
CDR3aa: CASSLGDSALGNTIYF
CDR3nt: TGTGCCAGCAGCCTGGGGGACAGCGCGTTGGGAAACACCATATATTTT

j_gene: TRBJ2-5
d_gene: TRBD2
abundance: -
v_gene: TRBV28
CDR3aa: CASSSGLAGGGRAQYF
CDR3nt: TGTGCCAGCAGTTCGGGACTAGCGGGGGGGGGCAGGGCCCAGTACTTC

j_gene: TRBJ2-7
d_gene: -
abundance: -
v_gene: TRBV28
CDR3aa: CASPGEGGKVEQYF
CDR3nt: TGTGCCAGCCCTGGTGAGGGAGGTAAGGTCGAGCAGTACTTC

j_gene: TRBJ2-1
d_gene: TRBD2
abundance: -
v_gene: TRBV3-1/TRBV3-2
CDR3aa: CASSLRLAAYNEQFF
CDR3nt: TGTGCCAGCAGCTTGAGACTAGCAGCGTACAATGAGCAGTTCTTC

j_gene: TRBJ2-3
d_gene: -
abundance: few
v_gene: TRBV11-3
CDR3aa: CASSLGQLDTQYF
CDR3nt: TGTGCCAGCAGCTTAGGTCAACTAGATACGCAGTATTTT

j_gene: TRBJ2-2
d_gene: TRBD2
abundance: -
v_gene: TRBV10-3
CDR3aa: CAISENSGGPGELFF
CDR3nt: TGTGCCATCAGTGAGAACTCGGGGGGGCCCGGGGAGCTGTTTTTT

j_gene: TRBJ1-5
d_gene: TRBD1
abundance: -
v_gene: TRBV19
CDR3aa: CASAGTGNQPQHF
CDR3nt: TGTGCCAGTGCCGGGACAGGGAATCAGCCCCAGCATTTT

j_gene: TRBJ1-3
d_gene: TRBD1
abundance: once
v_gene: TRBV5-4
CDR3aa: CASSGYPSGRQGMGNTIYF
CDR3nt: TGTGCCAGCAGCGGCTACCCATCGGGGCGACAGGGCATGGGAAACACCATATATTTT

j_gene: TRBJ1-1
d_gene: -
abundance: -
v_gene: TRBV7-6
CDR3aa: CASRNQGGGTEAFF
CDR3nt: TGTGCCAGCAGGAACCAGGGAGGTGGCACTGAAGCTTTCTTT

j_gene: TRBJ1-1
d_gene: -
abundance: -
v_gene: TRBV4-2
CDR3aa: CASTQETGRSTEAFF
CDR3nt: TGTGCCAGCACTCAAGAAACAGGCCGGTCTACTGAAGCTTTCTTT

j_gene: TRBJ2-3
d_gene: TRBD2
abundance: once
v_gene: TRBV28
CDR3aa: CASSLAGGLSSTDTQYF
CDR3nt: TGTGCCAGCAGCCTAGCGGGGGGGCTGTCGAGCACAGATACGCAGTATTTT

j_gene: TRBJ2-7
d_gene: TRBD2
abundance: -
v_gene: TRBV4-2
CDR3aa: CASSQERAGGLYEQYF
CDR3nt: TGTGCCAGCAGCCAAGAGAGAGCGGGGGGTCTCTACGAGCAGTACTTC

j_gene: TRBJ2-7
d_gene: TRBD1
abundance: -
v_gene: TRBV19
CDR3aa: CASSSWSGGEQYF
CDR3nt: TGTGCCAGTAGTAGCTGGTCAGGGGGCGAGCAGTACTTC

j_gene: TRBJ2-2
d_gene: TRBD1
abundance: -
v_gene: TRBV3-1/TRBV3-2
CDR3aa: CASSWFGTAHTGELFF
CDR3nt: TGTGCCAGCAGCTGGTTTGGGACAGCCCACACCGGGGAGCTGTTTTTT

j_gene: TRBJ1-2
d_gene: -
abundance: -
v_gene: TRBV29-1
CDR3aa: CSVQNNYGYTF
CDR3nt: TGCAGCGTACAGAATAACTATGGCTACACCTTC

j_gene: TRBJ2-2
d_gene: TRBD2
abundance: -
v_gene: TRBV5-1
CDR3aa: CASSPGTSGIGELFF
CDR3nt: TGCGCCAGCAGCCCGGGGACTAGCGGGATCGGGGAGCTGTTTTTT

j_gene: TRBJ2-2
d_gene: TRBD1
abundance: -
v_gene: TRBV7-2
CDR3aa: CAGTANTGELFF
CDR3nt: TGTGCCGGGACAGCGAACACCGGGGAGCTGTTTTTT

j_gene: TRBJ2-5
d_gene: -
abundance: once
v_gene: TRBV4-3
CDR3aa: CASSQEVVNYGYQETQYF
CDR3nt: TGCGCCAGCAGCCAAGAAGTGGTGAACTATGGATACCAAGAGACCCAGTACTTC

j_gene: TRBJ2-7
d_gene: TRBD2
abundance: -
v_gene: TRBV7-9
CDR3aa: CASSSTSGGALTSEQYF
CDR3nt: TGTGCCAGCAGCTCGACTAGCGGGGGGGCCTTGACTTCCGAGCAGTACTTC

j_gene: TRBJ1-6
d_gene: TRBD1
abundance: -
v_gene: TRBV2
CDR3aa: CASNGQGMRSDKSPLHF
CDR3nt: TGTGCCAGCAATGGACAGGGTATGCGGTCTGACAAATCACCCCTCCACTTT

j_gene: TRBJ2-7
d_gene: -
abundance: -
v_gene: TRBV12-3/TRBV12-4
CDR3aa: CASSLRQDYEQYF
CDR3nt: TGTGCCAGCAGTTTGCGACAGGATTACGAGCAGTACTTC

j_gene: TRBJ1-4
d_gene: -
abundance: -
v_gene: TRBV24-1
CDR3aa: CATSETGSGDEKLFF
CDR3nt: TGTGCCACCAGTGAGACAGGTTCCGGAGATGAAAAACTGTTTTTT

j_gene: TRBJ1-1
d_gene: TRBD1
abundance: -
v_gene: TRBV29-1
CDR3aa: CSVEGTGGSNTEAFF
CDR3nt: TGCAGCGTTGAAGGGACAGGGGGCTCGAACACTGAAGCTTTCTTT

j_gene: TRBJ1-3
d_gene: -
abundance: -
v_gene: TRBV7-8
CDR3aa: CASRPRVSGNTIYF
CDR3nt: TGTGCCAGCAGACCCCGGGTCTCTGGAAACACCATATATTTT

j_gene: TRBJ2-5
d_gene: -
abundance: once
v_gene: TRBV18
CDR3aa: CASSPRIEIIGADGQETQYF
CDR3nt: TGTGCCAGCTCACCACGCATAGAGATTATTGGAGCGGACGGACAAGAGACCCAGTACTTC

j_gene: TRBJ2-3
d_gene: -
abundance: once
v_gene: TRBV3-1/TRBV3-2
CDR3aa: CASSQRTDTQYF
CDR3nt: TGTGCCAGCAGCCAGCGAACAGATACGCAGTATTTT

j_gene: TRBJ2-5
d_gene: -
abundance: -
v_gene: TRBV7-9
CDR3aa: CASSLASGPVETQYF
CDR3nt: TGTGCCAGCAGCTTAGCAAGCGGACCCGTTGAGACCCAGTACTTC

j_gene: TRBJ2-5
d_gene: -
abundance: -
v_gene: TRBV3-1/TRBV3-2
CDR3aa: CASSRARGFQETQYF
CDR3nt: TGTGCCAGCAGCCGGGCCCGCGGGTTTCAAGAGACCCAGTACTTC

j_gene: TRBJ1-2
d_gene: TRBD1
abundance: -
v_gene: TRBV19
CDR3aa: CASSTRDSRANYGYTF
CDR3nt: TGTGCCAGTAGTACTCGGGACAGCCGAGCTAACTATGGCTACACCTTC